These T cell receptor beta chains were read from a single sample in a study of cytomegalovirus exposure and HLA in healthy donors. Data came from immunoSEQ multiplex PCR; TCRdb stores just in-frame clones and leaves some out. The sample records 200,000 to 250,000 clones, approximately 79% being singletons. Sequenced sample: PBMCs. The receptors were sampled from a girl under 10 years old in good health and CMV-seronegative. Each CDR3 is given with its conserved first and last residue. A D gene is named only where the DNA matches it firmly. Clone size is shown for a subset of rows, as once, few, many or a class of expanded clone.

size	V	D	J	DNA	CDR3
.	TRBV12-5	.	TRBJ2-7	TGTGCTAGTGGGATGGGCGAGCAGTACTTC	CASGMGEQYF
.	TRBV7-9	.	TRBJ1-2	TGTGCCAGCAGCTTAGACAGGGACTATGGCTACACCTTC	CASSLDRDYGYTF
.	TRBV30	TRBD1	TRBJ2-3	TGTGCCTGGAGTGTAACCCGATTGACCGGGACAGGGGGTTCGGGAGATACGCAGTATTTT	CAWSVTRLTGTGGSGDTQYF
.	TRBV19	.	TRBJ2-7	TGTGCCAGTAGTCCCCACCGCGGGGTCTACGAGCAGTACTTC	CASSPHRGVYEQYF
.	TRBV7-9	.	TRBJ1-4	TGTGCCAGCAGTCAACAGTTTGAAAAACTGTTTTTT	CASSQQFEKLFF
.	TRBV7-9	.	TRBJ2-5	TGTTCCAGCAGCTTAGTCGGGGAGACCCAGTACTTC	CSSSLVGETQYF
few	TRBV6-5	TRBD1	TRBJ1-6	TGTGCCAGCAGTTACGGGACAGGGAATAGTTCACCCCTCCACTTT	CASSYGTGNSSPLHF
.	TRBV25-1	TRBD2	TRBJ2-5	TGTGCCAGCAGTGAATTTATAGCGGGAACGGAGACCCAGTACTTC	CASSEFIAGTETQYF
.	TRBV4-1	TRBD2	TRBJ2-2	TGCGCCAGCAGTCAAAAACTAGCGGGAGGGACCGGGGAGCTGTTTTTT	CASSQKLAGGTGELFF
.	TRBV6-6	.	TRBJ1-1	TGTGCCAGCAGCTCCCTCACCGAGTCTTTCTTT	CASSSLTESFF
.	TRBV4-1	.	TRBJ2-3	TGCGCCAGCAGCCCCCACAGGTCTAGCACAGATACGCAGTATTTT	CASSPHRSSTDTQYF
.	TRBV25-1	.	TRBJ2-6	TGTGCCAGCAGTGCTTCCGTTTCGGGAAGGGCTGGGGCCAACGTCCTGACTTTC	CASSASVSGRAGANVLTF
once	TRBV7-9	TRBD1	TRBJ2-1	TGTGCCCTGGACAGGGTTGTTTACAATGAGCAGTTCTTC	CALDRVVYNEQFF
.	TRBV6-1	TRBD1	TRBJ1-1	TGTGCCAGCAGTGATAGGGACAGGGGGAGGATCGGCACTGAAGCTTTCTTT	CASSDRDRGRIGTEAFF
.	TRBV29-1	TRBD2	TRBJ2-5	TGCAGCGCATGGACTAGCGGGGGGGATGGCCAAGAGACCCAGTACTTC	CSAWTSGGDGQETQYF
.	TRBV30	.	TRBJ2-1	TGTGCCTGGAGTGTACGGGCGGGTCCAAACAATGAGCAGTTCTTC	CAWSVRAGPNNEQFF
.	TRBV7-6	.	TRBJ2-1	TGTGCCAGCAGCCCCGACCGGGAAAACGGCTACAATGAGCAGTTCTTC	CASSPDRENGYNEQFF
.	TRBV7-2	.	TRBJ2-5	TGTGCCAGCAATCGAGAGACCCAGTACTTC	CASNRETQYF
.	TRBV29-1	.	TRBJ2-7	TGCAGCGTTCGGGAAGGTTCTTCCTACGAGCAGTACTTC	CSVREGSSYEQYF
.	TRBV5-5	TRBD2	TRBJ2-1	TGTGCCAGCAGCTTGGAGACTAGCTTACTGGCCCCGCAGTTCTTC	CASSLETSLLAPQFF
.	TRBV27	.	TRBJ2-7	TGTGCCAGCAGTTCCAGGGTGAGATCCTACGAGCAGTACTTC	CASSSRVRSYEQYF
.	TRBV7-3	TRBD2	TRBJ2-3	TGTGCCAGCAGCCCCGTTTCTAGCGGGGGCCTAGATACGCAGTATTTT	CASSPVSSGGLDTQYF
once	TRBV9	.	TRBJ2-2	TGTGCCAGCAGCGTGGCGGCGACTGCGAACACCGGGGAGCTGTTTTTT	CASSVAATANTGELFF
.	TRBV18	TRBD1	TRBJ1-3	TGTGCCAGCTCACTACAACGTTCGCAGGGGGCGCGGGGAAACACCATATATTTT	CASSLQRSQGARGNTIYF
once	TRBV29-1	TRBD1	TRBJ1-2	TGCAGCGCCGGACAGGGCCACTATGGCTACACCTTC	CSAGQGHYGYTF